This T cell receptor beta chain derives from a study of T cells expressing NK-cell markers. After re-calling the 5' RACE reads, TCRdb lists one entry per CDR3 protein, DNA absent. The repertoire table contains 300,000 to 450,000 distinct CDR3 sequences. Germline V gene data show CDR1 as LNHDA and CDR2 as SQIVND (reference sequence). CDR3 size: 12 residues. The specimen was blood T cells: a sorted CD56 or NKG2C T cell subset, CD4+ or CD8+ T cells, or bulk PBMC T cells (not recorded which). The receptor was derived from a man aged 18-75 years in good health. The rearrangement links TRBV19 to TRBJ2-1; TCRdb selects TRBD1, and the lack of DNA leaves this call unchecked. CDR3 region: CASSRDRQFALF.